This entry is about one T cell receptor beta chain. J gave up 1 base and V 4 bases, and 7 bases lay outside the gene matches. The CDR3 contains 16 residues. Germline V CDR1 and CDR2: MNHNS, SASEGT. The data are from a study of blood T cell repertoires in COVID-19. As for the study in general: Donors in the United States, Italy and Spain gave samples during acute or convalescent COVID-19. Sources were T cells, B-cell-depleted T cells, or PBMCs; the material itself was cDNA or gDNA.

Original methodology: Amplifying reference gene primers gave estimates of nucleated cell counts. Sequenced by immunoSEQ multiplex PCR; TCRdb stores in-frame clones only, minus some. Clone size and the V and J calls come from that table; the DNA yielded D and trimming. Counted here are 200,000 to 300,000 clones, around four fifths occurring once; the ten biggest clones make up 4.2%. The specimen sequenced was peripheral blood. This chain links TRBV6-1 with TRBJ2-1; 7 bases map to TRBD1. This TCR derives from a man aged 60 to 75 with acute or convalescent COVID-19. CDR3 DNA sequence: TGTGCCAGCAGTGGCCGACAGGGTCCATCCTACAATGAGCAGTTCTTC. Encoded protein: CASSGRQGPSYNEQFF.